What follows are 29 T cell receptor beta chains derived from one specimen sequenced in a study of shared clonotypes between healthy human individuals. The naive CD8 subset, CD45RO-negative cells positively selected for CCR7, excluded terminally differentiated effector memory CD45RA+ cells. This table comes from immunoSEQ multiplex PCR, and its TCRdb copy is limited to in-frame clones, with some not included. The sample has 550,000 to 750,000 clones, roughly nine tenths seen once. Sequencing input: naive CD8+ T cells sorted from blood. The receptors shown here come from a man aged 25-45 years in good health.

This clone was counted once. A far larger clone is one nucleotide away, so this likely arose from a read error. The same CDR3 can be traced to other DNA sequences in this sample. The V and J genes are TRBV7-9 and TRBJ2-7; 9 positions match TRBD1. The junction had 5 bases not matched to a gene; V was cut back by 5 bases and J by 3 bases. This CDR3 comprises 14 residues. Germline CDR1 is SEHNR and CDR2 is FQNEAQ (reference sequence). The CDR3 DNA reads as TGTGCCAGCAGCCCCGGGACAGGGAGCTACGAGCAGTACTTC. Encoded protein: CASSPGTGSYEQYF.

The V call is TRBV7-9, the J call TRBJ1-2; TRBD1 aligns across 7 bases. The CDR3 totals 13 residues. Germline loops: CDR1 SEHNR, CDR2 FQNEAQ (reference sequence). Trimming removed 1 base from V and 6 bases from J; junction bases left unmatched: 2. The CDR3 reads CASSLGGGHGYTF. CDR3 nucleotide sequence: TGTGCCAGCAGCTTAGGAGGGGGCCATGGCTACACCTTC.

The J gene is TRBJ1-2, the V gene TRBV11-2; D is undetermined. The CDR3 loop spans 12 amino acids. The V gene's germline CDR1 is SGHAT and CDR2 FQNNGV. V shed 4 bases and J shed 6 bases, with 9 bases lying between them. The CDR3, as DNA: TGTGCCAGCAGCTCTGTTGGGAATGGCTACACCTTC. Its translation is CASSSVGNGYTF.

The gene calls are TRBV9 and TRBJ2-1; 10 bases line up with TRBD1. The junction had 10 bases not matched to a gene; V was cut back by 3 bases and J by 7 bases. CDR1 is SGDLS, CDR2 YYNGEE, per germline. The CDR3 is 16 residues long. CDR3 region: CASSAHLGTGENEQFF. CDR3 bases: TGTGCCAGCAGCGCCCACCTGGGGACAGGGGAGAATGAGCAGTTCTTC.

The table lists this clone with a few counts. V gene TRBV2 combines with J gene TRBJ2-7, with 8 bases that match TRBD1. This CDR3 contains 15 residues. Germline values: CDR1 SNHLY, CDR2 FYNNEI. The trim removed 3 bases at V and 8 bases at J, leaving 12 bases unmatched. The CDR3 loop reads CASSEADRGVWKQYF. In nucleotides, the CDR3 is TGTGCCAGCAGTGAGGCCGACAGGGGAGTTTGGAAGCAGTACTTC.

V gene TRBV7-9 combines with J gene TRBJ1-1; D gene uncertain. CDR3 size: 13 residues. The V end was cut by 1 base, the J end by 11 bases, with 14 bases between. Germline V lookup: CDR1 SEHNR, CDR2 FQNEAQ (reference sequence). Here the CDR3 DNA reads TGTGCCAGCAGCTTAGATTGGCGGGGATTTGCTTTCTTT. It translates to CASSLDWRGFAFF. Complete variable domain (other parts from reference TRBV7-9 and TRBJ1-1): DTGVSQNPRHKITKRGQNVTFRCDPISEHNRLYWYRQTLGQGPEFLTYFQNEAQLEKSRLLSDRFSAERPKGSFSTLEIQRTEQGDSAMYLCASSLDWRGFAFFGQGTRLTVV.

This sequence joins TRBV19 and TRBJ2-7; 7 bases align to TRBD1. There are 18 residues in the CDR3. Germline-derived CDR1 and CDR2 are LNHDA and SQIVND (reference sequence). V dropped 3 bases and J dropped 2; count of bases not matched to a gene: 16. This chain's CDR3 is CASSIRQGRSPYTYEQYF. The CDR3 DNA sequence: TGTGCCAGTAGTATCCGACAGGGTAGATCCCCTTACACCTACGAGCAGTACTTC.

The CDR3 spells CASSKDAGNFLTNEKLFF. The CDR3 DNA is TGTGCCAGCAGCAAAGACGCAGGGAACTTTTTAACTAATGAAAAACTGTTTTTT. The chain has TRBV21-1 and TRBJ1-4; the D call of TRBD1 is as the table states it, not checked on the DNA. TRBV21-1 is shown as a pseudogene. CDR3 length: 18 residues.

This rearrangement joins TRBV7-2 to TRBJ2-7; tentatively, D is TRBD2 (5 bases). This CDR3 is built from 15 residues. V was shortened by 1 base and J by 5 bases, with 15 bases between the two germline ends. Per the germline V gene, CDR1 is SGHTA and CDR2 is FQGNSA. The CDR3 coding sequence is TGTGCCAGCAGCTTAGGGGCGGGTGGGAGAAACGAGCAGTACTTC. Its translation: CASSLGAGGRNEQYF.

The genes are TRBV4-1 and TRBJ1-1, with 9 bases matching TRBD1. The germline gives CDR1 MGHRA, CDR2 YSYEKL. The CDR3 has 17 residues. V shed 1 base, J shed 2 bases, and the junction held 8 bases outside the gene matches. The CDR3 region has the DNA TGCGCCAGCAGCCAAGTTAATCCGGGACAGGGAAACACTGAAGCTTTCTTT. Its protein is CASSQVNPGQGNTEAFF.

The chain couples TRBV15 to TRBJ2-1, with 7 bases matching TRBD2. CDR1 and CDR2 from the germline V gene are LNHNV and YYDKDF (reference sequence). The CDR3 has 16 amino acids. V was pared by 7 bases and J by 0 bases, with 9 bases of the junction left unmatched. The CDR3 reads CATTPGGPSSYNEQFF. The CDR3 bases are TGTGCCACCACCCCGGGGGGACCAAGCTCCTACAATGAGCAGTTCTTC.

The CDR3 loop reads CSVEDAQAGRYYEQYF. In DNA form, the CDR3 reads TGCAGCGTTGAAGATGCGCAGGCAGGGAGATATTACGAGCAGTACTTC. J is TRBJ2-7 and V is TRBV29-1; D might be TRBD1 or TRBD2, each matching 5 bases. With 0 bases removed from V and 4 bases from J, the gap between germline ends came to 19 bases. The germline gives CDR1 SQVTM, CDR2 ANQGSEA. The CDR3 covers 16 residues.

The chain carries TRBV11-2 and TRBJ2-2, with 10 bases fitting TRBD2. After removal of 7 bases from V and 4 bases from J, the junction contained 9 bases not matched to a gene. The CDR3 contains 16 residues. Germline assignment: CDR1 SGHAT and CDR2 FQNNGV. The CDR3 spells CASTPLAGDLTGELFF. The DNA of the CDR3 is TGTGCCAGCACCCCGCTAGCGGGAGATCTCACCGGGGAGCTGTTTTTT.

This chain uses TRBV27 with TRBJ2-2; D ambiguous. Germline CDR1 is MNHEY and CDR2 is SMNVEV (reference sequence). V lost 4 bases and J 5 bases, leaving 14 bases between the germline ends. This CDR3 is 15 amino acids long. The CDR3 protein is CASSYAAAGTGELFF. The CDR3 DNA reads as TGTGCCAGCAGTTACGCGGCCGCCGGGACCGGGGAGCTGTTTTTT.

The chain uses TRBV7-9 and TRBJ2-2; D might be TRBD1 (6 bases). Trimming stripped 5 bases from V and 2 bases from J, with 12 bases between. This CDR3 spans 15 amino acids. From germline, CDR1 is SEHNR and CDR2 FQNEAQ (reference sequence). CDR3 sequence reads: CASSPQGLNTGELFF. CDR3 nucleotides: TGTGCCAGCAGCCCCCAGGGGCTAAACACCGGGGAGCTGTTTTTT.

The gene calls are TRBV7-9 and TRBJ1-2, with 8 bases lining up with TRBD1. The CDR3 extends over 15 amino acids. CDR1 and CDR2 (germline): SEHNR, FQNEAQ (reference sequence). J was trimmed by 5 bases and V by 2 bases; bases with no gene match: 7. The CDR3 nucleotides read TGTGCCAGCAGCTTAACCGGGACAGGAGGTTATGGCTACACCTTC. Protein sequence: CASSLTGTGGYGYTF.

This sequence joins TRBV29-1 and TRBJ1-5, with D maybe TRBD1 (6 bases). The V gene's germline CDR1 is SQVTM and CDR2 ANQGSEA. With 3 bases removed from V and 12 bases from J, the gap between germline ends came to 15 bases. CDR3 size: 12 residues. This CDR3 is CSVEAQSGVQHF. DNA for the CDR3: TGCAGCGTTGAGGCACAATCAGGGGTCCAGCATTTT. Combining the CDR3 with reference TRBV29-1 and TRBJ1-5 gives the whole variable domain SAVISQKPSRDICQRGTSLTIQCQVDSQVTMMFWYRQQPGQSLTLIATANQGSEATYESGFVIDKFPISRPNLTFSTLTVSNMSPEDSSIYLCSVEAQSGVQHFGDGTRLSIL.

This rearrangement joins TRBV5-6 to TRBJ2-2; D possibly matches TRBD1 or TRBD2 (5 bases each). V shed 6 bases and J shed 1 base, with 16 bases lying between them. This CDR3 is built from 16 residues. CDR1 is SGHDT and CDR2 is YYEEEE in the germline V gene. CDR3 nucleotides: TGTGCCAGCACTTCACCCGGGACGGTGAACACCGGGGAGCTGTTTTTT. As protein: CASTSPGTVNTGELFF. Variable domain in full (rest from reference TRBV5-6 and TRBJ2-2): DAGVTQSPTHLIKTRGQQVTLRCSPKSGHDTVSWYQQALGQGPQFIFQYYEEEERQRGNFPDRFSGHQFPNYSSELNVNALLLGDSALYLCASTSPGTVNTGELFFGEGSRLTVL.

The rearrangement uses TRBV2 and TRBJ2-1; 7 bases are a match to TRBD2. The germline CDR1 and CDR2 sequences are SNHLY and FYNNEI. CDR3 length: 11 residues. V dropped 11 bases and J dropped 9; count of bases not matched to a gene: 7. CDR3 sequence (DNA): TGTGCCGGAACTAGCGATATTGAGCAGTTCTTC. Amino acid sequence: CAGTSDIEQFF.

This chain uses TRBV4-1 with TRBJ2-1; 10 bases are shared with TRBD2. J was trimmed by 7 bases and V by 4 bases; bases with no gene match: 7. Looked up from germline, CDR1 is MGHRA and CDR2 is YSYEKL. This CDR3 has 15 amino acids. CDR3 sequence: CASSPGLAYGNEQFF. The CDR3 bases are TGCGCCAGCAGCCCGGGACTAGCGTACGGAAATGAGCAGTTCTTC.

CDR3 coding DNA: TGTGCCAGCAGTTTGCCTGGACACCTATATAGCAATCAGCCCCAGCATTTT. It encodes CASSLPGHLYSNQPQHF. The rearrangement joins TRBV28 to TRBJ1-5, with D maybe TRBD1 (5 bases). Germline V gene sequence: CDR1 MDHEN, CDR2 SYDVKM. This CDR3 region has 17 residues. Trimming cost V 3 bases and J 0 bases, with 15 bases left between them. The variable domain in full, completed from reference TRBV28 and TRBJ1-5, reads DVKVTQSSRYLVKRTGEKVFLECVQDMDHENMFWYRQDPGLGLRLIYFSYDVKMKEKGDIPEGYSVSREKKERFSLILESASTNQTSMYLCASSLPGHLYSNQPQHFGDGTRLSIL.

V usage is TRBV30 and J usage is TRBJ2-2; D may be TRBD2 (5 bases). V was pared by 4 bases and J by 7 bases, with 22 bases between. This CDR3 has 16 amino acids. The V gene's germline CDR1 is GTSNPN and CDR2 SVGIG (reference sequence). The CDR3 nucleotides are TGTGCCTGGAAGAACCTGGGAGTCACACCGGGCGGGGAGCTGTTTTTT. It encodes CAWKNLGVTPGGELFF.

This clone was found once. The genes are TRBV6-6 and TRBJ2-5, with TRBD2 matching over 10 bases. The CDR3 has 14 residues. V dropped 7 bases and J dropped 2; count of bases not matched to a gene: 4. Germline assignment: CDR1 MNHNY and CDR2 SVGAGI (reference sequence). For the CDR3, the DNA is TGTGCCAGCACCTTACTAGCGGGGCAAGAGACCCAGTACTTC. Protein: CASTLLAGQETQYF.

The chain links TRBV6-1 to TRBJ2-1; D is unresolved. From germline, CDR1 is MNHNS and CDR2 SASEGT. This CDR3 comprises 17 residues. Between the trimmed V and J ends, which lost 3 bases and 0 bases, there was a span of 15 bases. The CDR3 region has the DNA TGTGCCAGCAGTGAGGACGCGGTCTGGAGCTCCTACAATGAGCAGTTCTTC. Protein: CASSEDAVWSSYNEQFF.

Only one count was recorded for this clone. The chain is built from TRBV7-8 and TRBJ2-1; 10 bases fit TRBD2. CDR1 and CDR2 from the germline V gene are SGHVS and FQNEAQ. The CDR3 is made up of 14 amino acids. Germline trimming cut 5 bases from V and 4 bases from J; bases unmatched to any gene: 2. CDR3: CASSLLAGYNEQFF. The CDR3 DNA reads as TGTGCCAGCAGCCTACTAGCGGGGTACAATGAGCAGTTCTTC.

The chain employs TRBV4-2 and TRBJ2-7; no definite D call. Looked up from germline, CDR1 is LGHNA and CDR2 is YNFKEQ. CDR3 length: 13 amino acids. The germline V and J ends were trimmed by 0 bases and 5 bases, with 8 bases remaining between them. CDR3 sequence reads: CASSQERFDEQYF. The CDR3 bases are TGTGCCAGCAGCCAAGAACGGTTCGACGAGCAGTACTTC.

The CDR3 region has the DNA TGCAGCGTTGAGGTACAGGGGCAGGTTTCACGGGACGAGCAGTACTTC. Residues: CSVEVQGQVSRDEQYF. This chain links TRBV29-1 with TRBJ2-7, with 7 bases that match TRBD1. The V segment lost 3 bases and the J segment 5 bases; nucleotides outside the gene matches: 16. The CDR3 covers 16 residues. CDR1 and CDR2 from the germline V gene are SQVTM and ANQGSEA.

This clone was observed a few times. Other nucleotide sequences in the sample specify the same CDR3. This chain uses TRBV11-2 with TRBJ1-1, with no clear D. V lost 1 base, J lost 1 base, and 4 bases lay in between. Germline loops: CDR1 SGHAT, CDR2 FQNNGV. The CDR3 has 13 amino acids. CDR3 sequence reads: CASSLGGNTEAFF. The DNA of the CDR3 is TGTGCCAGCAGCTTAGGGGGGAACACTGAAGCTTTCTTT.

The chain uses TRBV20-1 and TRBJ1-1; D is unresolved. The CDR3 length is 11 residues. Trimming shortened V by 6 bases and J by 6 bases, and 11 bases separated the two germline ends. From germline, CDR1 is DFQATT and CDR2 SNEGSKA (reference sequence). DNA for the CDR3: TGCAGTGCATTGATTGGCGCTGAAGCTTTCTTT. Translated: CSALIGAEAFF.